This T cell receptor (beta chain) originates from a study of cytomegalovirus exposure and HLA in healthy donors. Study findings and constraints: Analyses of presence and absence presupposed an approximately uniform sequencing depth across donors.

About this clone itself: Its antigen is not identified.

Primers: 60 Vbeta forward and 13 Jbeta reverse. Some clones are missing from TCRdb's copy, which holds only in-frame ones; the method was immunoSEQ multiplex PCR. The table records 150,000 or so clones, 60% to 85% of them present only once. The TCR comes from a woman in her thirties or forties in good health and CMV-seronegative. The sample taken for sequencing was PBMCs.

In DNA form, the CDR3 reads TGTGCCAGCATCTCGACAGGGAACAATCAGCCCCAGCATTTT. Protein sequence: CASISTGNNQPQHF. The rearrangement uses TRBV6-1 and TRBJ1-5; 7 bases line up with TRBD1. CDR1 and CDR2 from the germline V gene are MNHNS and SASEGT. Trimming took 7 bases from V and 3 from J; bases not matched to a gene: 6. The CDR3 has 14 residues.